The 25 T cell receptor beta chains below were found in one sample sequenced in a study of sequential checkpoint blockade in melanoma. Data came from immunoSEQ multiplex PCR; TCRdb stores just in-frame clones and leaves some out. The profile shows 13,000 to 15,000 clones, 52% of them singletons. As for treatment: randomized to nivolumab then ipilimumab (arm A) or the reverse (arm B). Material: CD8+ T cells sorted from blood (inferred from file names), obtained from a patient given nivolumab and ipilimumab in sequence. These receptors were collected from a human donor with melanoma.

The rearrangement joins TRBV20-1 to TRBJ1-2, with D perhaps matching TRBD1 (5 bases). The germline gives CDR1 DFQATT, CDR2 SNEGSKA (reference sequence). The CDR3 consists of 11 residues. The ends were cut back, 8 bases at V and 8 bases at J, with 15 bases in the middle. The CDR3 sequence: CSLGQGSGYTF. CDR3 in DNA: TGCAGTTTAGGGCAGGGTAGCGGCTACACCTTC.

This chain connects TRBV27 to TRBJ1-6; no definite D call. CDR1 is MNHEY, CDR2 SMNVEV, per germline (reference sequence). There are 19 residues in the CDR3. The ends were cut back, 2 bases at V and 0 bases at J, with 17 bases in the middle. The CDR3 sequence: CASSLGRLAESSYNSPLHF. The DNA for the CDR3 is TGTGCCAGCAGTTTAGGTCGGTTGGCGGAAAGCTCCTATAATTCACCCCTCCACTTT.

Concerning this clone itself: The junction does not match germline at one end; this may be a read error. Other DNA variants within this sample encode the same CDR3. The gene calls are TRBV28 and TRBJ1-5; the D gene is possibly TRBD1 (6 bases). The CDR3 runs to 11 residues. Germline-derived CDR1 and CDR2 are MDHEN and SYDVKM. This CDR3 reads CASSYGGPQHF. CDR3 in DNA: TGTGCCAGCAGTTACGGGGGGCCCCAACATTTT.

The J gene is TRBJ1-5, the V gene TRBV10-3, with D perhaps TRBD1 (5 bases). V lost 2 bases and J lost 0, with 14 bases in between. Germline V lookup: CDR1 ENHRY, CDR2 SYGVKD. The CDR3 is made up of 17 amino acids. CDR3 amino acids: CAISERWGGDSNQPQHF. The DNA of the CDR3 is TGTGCCATCAGTGAGAGATGGGGAGGGGATAGCAATCAGCCCCAGCATTTT.

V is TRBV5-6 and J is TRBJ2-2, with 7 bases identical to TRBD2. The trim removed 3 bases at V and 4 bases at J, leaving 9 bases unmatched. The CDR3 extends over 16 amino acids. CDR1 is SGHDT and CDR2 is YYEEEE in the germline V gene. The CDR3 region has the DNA TGTGCCAGCAGCTGGGAGGGAGGGGACTTCACCGGGGAGCTGTTTTTT. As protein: CASSWEGGDFTGELFF.

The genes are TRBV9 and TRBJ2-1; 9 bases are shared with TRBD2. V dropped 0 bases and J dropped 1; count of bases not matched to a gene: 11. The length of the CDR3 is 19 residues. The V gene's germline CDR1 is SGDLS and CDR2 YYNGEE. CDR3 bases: TGTGCCAGCAGCGTAGTGGGGGTGGCGGGAGGGCTATCCTACAATGAGCAGTTCTTC. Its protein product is CASSVVGVAGGLSYNEQFF. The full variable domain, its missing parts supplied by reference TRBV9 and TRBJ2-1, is DSGVTQTPKHLITATGQRVTLRCSPRSGDLSVYWYQQSLDQGLQFLIQYYNGEERAKGNILERFSAQQFPDLHSELNLSSLELGDSALYFCASSVVGVAGGLSYNEQFFGPGTRLTVL.

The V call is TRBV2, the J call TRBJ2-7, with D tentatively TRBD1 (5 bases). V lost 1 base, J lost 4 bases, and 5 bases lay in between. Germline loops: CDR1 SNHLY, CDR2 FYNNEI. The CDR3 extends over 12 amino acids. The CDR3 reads CASSEGQYEQYF. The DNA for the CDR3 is TGTGCCAGCAGTGAAGGACAGTACGAGCAGTACTTC. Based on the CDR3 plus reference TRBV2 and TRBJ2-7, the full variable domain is EPEVTQTPSHQVTQMGQEVILRCVPISNHLYFYWYRQILGQKVEFLVSFYNNEISEKSEIFDDQFSVERPDGSNFTLKIRSTKLEDSAMYFCASSEGQYEQYFGPGTRLTVT.

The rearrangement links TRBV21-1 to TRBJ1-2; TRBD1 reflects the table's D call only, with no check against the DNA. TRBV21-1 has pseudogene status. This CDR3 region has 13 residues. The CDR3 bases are TGTGCCAGCAGCAAAGGTCTACAGAATGGCTACACCTTC. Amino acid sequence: CASSKGLQNGYTF.

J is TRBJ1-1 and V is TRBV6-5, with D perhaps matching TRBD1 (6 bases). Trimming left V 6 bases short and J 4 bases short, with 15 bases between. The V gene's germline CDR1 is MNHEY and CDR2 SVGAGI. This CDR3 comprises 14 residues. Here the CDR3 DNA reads TGTGCCAGCAGCAGGGGTCGTGAGCTCACTGAAGCTTTCTTT. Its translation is CASSRGRELTEAFF.

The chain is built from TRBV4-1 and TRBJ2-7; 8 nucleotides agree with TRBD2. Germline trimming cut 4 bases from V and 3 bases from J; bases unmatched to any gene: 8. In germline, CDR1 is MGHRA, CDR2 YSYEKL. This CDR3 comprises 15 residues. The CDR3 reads CASSLQGAGGYEQYF. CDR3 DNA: TGCGCCAGCAGCCTACAGGGTGCGGGGGGCTACGAGCAGTACTTC.

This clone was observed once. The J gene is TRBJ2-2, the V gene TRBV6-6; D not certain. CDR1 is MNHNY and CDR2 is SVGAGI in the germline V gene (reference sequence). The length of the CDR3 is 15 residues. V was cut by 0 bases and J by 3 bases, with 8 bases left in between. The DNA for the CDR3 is TGTGCCAGCAGTTACTCCCCACAGTACACCGGGGAGCTGTTTTTT. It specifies CASSYSPQYTGELFF.

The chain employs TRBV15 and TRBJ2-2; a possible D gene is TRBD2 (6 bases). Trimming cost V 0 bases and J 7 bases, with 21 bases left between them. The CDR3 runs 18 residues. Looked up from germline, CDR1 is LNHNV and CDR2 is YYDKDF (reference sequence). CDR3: CATSRDYVAPGGGGELFF. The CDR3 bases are TGTGCCACCAGCAGAGATTACGTTGCGCCCGGGGGTGGCGGGGAGCTGTTTTTT.

This chain's CDR3 is CASAPEVFYNSPLHF. Written as DNA, the CDR3 is TGTGCCAGCGCCCCAGAGGTCTTCTATAATTCACCCCTCCACTTT. The chain couples TRBV2 to TRBJ1-6; D is unclear. This CDR3 is built from 15 residues. Germline V lookup: CDR1 SNHLY, CDR2 FYNNEI. Trimming shortened V by 8 bases and J by 3 bases, and 14 bases separated the two germline ends.

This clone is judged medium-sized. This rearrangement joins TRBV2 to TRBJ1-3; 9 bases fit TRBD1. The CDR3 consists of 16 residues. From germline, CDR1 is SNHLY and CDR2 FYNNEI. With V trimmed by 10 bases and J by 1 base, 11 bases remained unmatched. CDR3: CATPGWDRDSGNTIYF. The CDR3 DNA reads TGTGCCACCCCGGGATGGGACAGGGATTCTGGAAACACCATATATTTT.

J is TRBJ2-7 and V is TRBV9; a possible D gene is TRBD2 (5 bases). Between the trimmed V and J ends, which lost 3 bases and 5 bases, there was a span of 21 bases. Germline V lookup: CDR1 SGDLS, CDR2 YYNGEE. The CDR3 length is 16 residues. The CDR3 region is CASSAQDWTLGDEQYF. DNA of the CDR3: TGTGCCAGCAGCGCCCAGGACTGGACCCTCGGGGACGAGCAGTACTTC.

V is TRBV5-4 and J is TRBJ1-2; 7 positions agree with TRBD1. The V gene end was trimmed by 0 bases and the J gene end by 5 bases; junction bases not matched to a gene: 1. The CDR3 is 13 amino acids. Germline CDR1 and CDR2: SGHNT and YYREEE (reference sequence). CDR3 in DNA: TGTGCCAGCAGCTTGGAACAGGGGTATGGCTACACCTTC. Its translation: CASSLEQGYGYTF.

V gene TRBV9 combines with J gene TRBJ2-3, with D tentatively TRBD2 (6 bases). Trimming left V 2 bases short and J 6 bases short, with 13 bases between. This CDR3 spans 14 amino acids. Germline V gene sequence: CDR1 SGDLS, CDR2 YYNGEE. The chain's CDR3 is CASSVGGVSDTQYF. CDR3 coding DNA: TGTGCCAGCAGCGTCGGCGGGGTATCGGATACGCAGTATTTT. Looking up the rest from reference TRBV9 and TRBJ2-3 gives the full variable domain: DSGVTQTPKHLITATGQRVTLRCSPRSGDLSVYWYQQSLDQGLQFLIQYYNGEERAKGNILERFSAQQFPDLHSELNLSSLELGDSALYFCASSVGGVSDTQYFGPGTRLTVL.

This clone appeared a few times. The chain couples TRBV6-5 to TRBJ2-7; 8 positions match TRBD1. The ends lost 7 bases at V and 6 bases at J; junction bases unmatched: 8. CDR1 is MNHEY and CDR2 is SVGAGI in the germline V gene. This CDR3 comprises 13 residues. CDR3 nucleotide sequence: TGTGCCAGCACCTCAGGGGGCCGGTCCGAGCAGTACTTC. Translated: CASTSGGRSEQYF.

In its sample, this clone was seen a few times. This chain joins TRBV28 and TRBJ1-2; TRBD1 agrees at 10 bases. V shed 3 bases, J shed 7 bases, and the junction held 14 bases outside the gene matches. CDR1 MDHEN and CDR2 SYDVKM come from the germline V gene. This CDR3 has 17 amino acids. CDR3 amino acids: CASSFPSLGQGQVGYTF. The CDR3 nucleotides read TGTGCCAGCAGTTTCCCGTCCTTGGGACAGGGGCAAGTTGGCTACACCTTC.

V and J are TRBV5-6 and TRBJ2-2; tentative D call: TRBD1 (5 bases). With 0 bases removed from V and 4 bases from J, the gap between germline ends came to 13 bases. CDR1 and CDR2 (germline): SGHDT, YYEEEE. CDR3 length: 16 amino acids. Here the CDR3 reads CASSLGAGWSTGELFF. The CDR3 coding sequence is TGTGCCAGCAGCTTGGGCGCAGGGTGGAGCACCGGGGAGCTGTTTTTT.

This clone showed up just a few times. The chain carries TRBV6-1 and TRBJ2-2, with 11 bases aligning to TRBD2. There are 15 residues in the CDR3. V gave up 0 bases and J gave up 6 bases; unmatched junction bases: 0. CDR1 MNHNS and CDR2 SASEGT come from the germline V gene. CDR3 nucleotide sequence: TGTGCCAGCAGTGAAGCTAGCGGGGGGGCCGGGGAGCTGTTTTTT. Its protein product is CASSEASGGAGELFF.

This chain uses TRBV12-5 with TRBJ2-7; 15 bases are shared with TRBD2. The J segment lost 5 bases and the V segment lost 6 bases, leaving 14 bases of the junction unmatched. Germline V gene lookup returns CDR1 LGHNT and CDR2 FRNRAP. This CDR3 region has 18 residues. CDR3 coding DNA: TGTGCTAGTGGGCAAGATAAGGGACTAGCGGGAGGTATGGACGAGCAGTACTTC. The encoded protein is CASGQDKGLAGGMDEQYF.

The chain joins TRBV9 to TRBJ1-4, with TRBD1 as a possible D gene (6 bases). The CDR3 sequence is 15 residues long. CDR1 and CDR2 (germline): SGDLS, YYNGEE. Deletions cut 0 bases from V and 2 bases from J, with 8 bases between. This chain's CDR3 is CASSVEDSTNEKLFF. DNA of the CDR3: TGTGCCAGCAGCGTAGAGGACAGCACTAATGAAAAACTGTTTTTT.

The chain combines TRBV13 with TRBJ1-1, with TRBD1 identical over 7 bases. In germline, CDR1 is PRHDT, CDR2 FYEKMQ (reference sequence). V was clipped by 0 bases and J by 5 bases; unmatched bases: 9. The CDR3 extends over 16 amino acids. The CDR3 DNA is TGTGCCAGCAGCTTAGGCCACCGGCAGGGGGTAACTGAAGCTTTCTTT. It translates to CASSLGHRQGVTEAFF.

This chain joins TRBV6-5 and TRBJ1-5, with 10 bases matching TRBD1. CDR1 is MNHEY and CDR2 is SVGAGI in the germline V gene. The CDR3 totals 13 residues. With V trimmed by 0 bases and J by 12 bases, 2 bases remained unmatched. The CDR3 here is CASSYSGTGVQHF. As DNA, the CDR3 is TGTGCCAGCAGTTACTCAGGGACAGGGGTCCAGCATTTT.